Sequencing of this T cell receptor beta chain was carried out in a study of T-cell memory formation after mild COVID-19. A remark on this clonotype: Its target is not known.

It was 5'RACE with constant-segment primers that produced the TCR alpha and TCR beta cDNA libraries, which carried sample barcodes and UMIs. TCRdb reprocessed the 5' RACE reads via MiXCR and lists one record per CDR3 protein. The sample holds 300,000 to 400,000 distinct CDR3 sequences, more than 15% seen once. The CDR3 has 15 amino acids. CDR1 is SGHNT and CDR2 is YYREEE in the germline V gene (reference sequence). V dropped 4 bases and J dropped 0 bases, with 12 bases sitting between them. Findings and limits, study-wide: In pre-infection memory, a portion of responding clones appeared, which suggested that cross-reactive memory joined.

The receptor comes from a man aged 18 to 35 who had mild COVID-19 (a few samples of this study predate the infection). Cell type and time point are not known. The sequencing input was PBMCs or a T cell subset sorted from them (not recorded which). The chain uses TRBV5-4 and TRBJ2-3; D may be TRBD1 or TRBD2 (5 bases each). The CDR3 nucleotides are TGTGCCAGCAGCCCCTCATGGGGGAGCACAGATACGCAGTATTTT. This translates into CASSPSWGSTDTQYF. Full variable domain (outside the CDR3, taken from reference TRBV5-4 and TRBJ2-3): ETGVTQSPTHLIKTRGQQVTLRCSSQSGHNTVSWYQQALGQGPQFIFQYYREEENGRGNFPPRFSGLQFPNYSSELNVNALELDDSALYLCASSPSWGSTDTQYFGPGTRLTVL.